The rows below give T cell receptor beta chains drawn from one sample of a study of beta chain features in type 1 diabetes. Using immunoSEQ multiplex PCR, the repertoire was profiled, and TCRdb retains in-frame clones only, with some absent. The sample consists of about 360,000 clones, about 12% of them appearing once. Sequencing was performed on naive CD4+ T cells from blood. The receptors originated from a woman aged 18-29 years with type 1 diabetes. Each CDR3 is given with its conserved first and last residue. D genes are given only for firm matches. The size entry is marked missing in some rows and otherwise reads once, few, many or a size class.

V	size	J	D	DNA	CDR3
TRBV5-4	-	TRBJ2-7	TRBD1	TGTGCCAGCAGCCAAGCGGGACAGGGGGAATACGAGCAGTACTTC	CASSQAGQGEYEQYF
TRBV28	few	TRBJ2-7	-	TGTGCCAGCAGTTTAGTCCTTCAGGAATTGGCCTACGAGCAGTACTTC	CASSLVLQELAYEQYF
TRBV7-6	few	TRBJ1-1	TRBD1	TGTGCCAGCAGCGACTACAGGGGCGTGAACACTGAAGCTTTCTTT	CASSDYRGVNTEAFF
TRBV5-4	-	TRBJ1-5	-	TGTGCCAGCAGCCCCGGGGGAGGCAATCAGCCCCAGCATTTT	CASSPGGGNQPQHF
TRBV2	few	TRBJ2-1	TRBD2	TGTGCCAGCAATGTGGGAGGGCCCGGCAATGAGCAGTTCTTC	CASNVGGPGNEQFF
TRBV28	-	TRBJ2-3	TRBD2	TGTGCCAGCAGTCAGAGCGGGAGGTTTGTAGAAACCACAGATACGCAGTATTTT	CASSQSGRFVETTDTQYF
TRBV10-3	-	TRBJ2-3	-	TGTGCCATCAGTGAGAGTGTGGGCGGGCGTCCATACACAGATACGCAGTATTTT	CAISESVGGRPYTDTQYF
TRBV4-1	few	TRBJ2-5	-	TGCGCCAGCAGCCAAGGGCTCCAGGAGACCCAGTACTTC	CASSQGLQETQYF
TRBV25-1	-	TRBJ2-5	-	TGTGCCAGCAGTCCCTTCTCGACAGTACCTCAAGAGACCCAGTACTTC	CASSPFSTVPQETQYF
TRBV18	-	TRBJ1-2	TRBD1	TGTGCCAGCTCGCCGGAAGACAGGGGGAGAGGCTACACCTTC	CASSPEDRGRGYTF
TRBV27	once	TRBJ2-7	-	TGTGCCAGCATCCCCCAGGGCGGCTACGAGCAGTACTTC	CASIPQGGYEQYF
TRBV6-4	-	TRBJ2-1	-	TGTGCCAGCAGTGACGCCAGCGGAGGCTACAATGAGCAGTTCTTC	CASSDASGGYNEQFF
TRBV2	few	TRBJ2-5	TRBD2	TGTGCCAGCACGGTGTCGGGAGGGCCAGGGGAGACCCAGTACTTC	CASTVSGGPGETQYF
TRBV9	-	TRBJ1-1	TRBD1	TGTGCCAGCAGCGTAGGAGTGGGACAGACGAACACTGAAGCTTTCTTT	CASSVGVGQTNTEAFF
TRBV20-1	-	TRBJ1-1	-	TGCAGTGCTAGAGCTTGTGAAGCTTTCTTT	CSARACEAFF
TRBV7-2	-	TRBJ2-5	TRBD2	TGTGCCAGCAGCTTAGGACTAGCAGAGACCCAGTACTTC	CASSLGLAETQYF
TRBV6-5	-	TRBJ1-2	TRBD1	TGTGCCAGCAGCCGAACACAGGGGTCGGGCTACACCTTC	CASSRTQGSGYTF
TRBV30	-	TRBJ1-2	TRBD1	TGTGCCTGGAGTGCTAGGGGGCGGACTAACTATGGCTACACCTTC	CAWSARGRTNYGYTF
TRBV11-2	-	TRBJ2-7	-	TGTGCCAGCAGCTTAATGCTAGTAGGGAGGCAGAGTGTCAACGAGCAGTACTTC	CASSLMLVGRQSVNEQYF
TRBV7-2	-	TRBJ2-1	TRBD2	TGTGCCAGCAGCTTTCTAGCGGGAGCGGTCAATGAGCAGTTCTTC	CASSFLAGAVNEQFF
TRBV5-1	few	TRBJ1-2	-	TGCGCCAGCAGCTTGGACAGGGTCTATGGCTACACCTTC	CASSLDRVYGYTF
TRBV18	few	TRBJ1-6	TRBD1	TGTGCCAGCTCAGCTGCTCCGGGACAGTATAATTCACCCCTCCACTTT	CASSAAPGQYNSPLHF
TRBV29-1	few	TRBJ2-7	TRBD1	TGCAGCGTGGGGAACAGGGGCCACTCCTACGAGCAGTACTTC	CSVGNRGHSYEQYF
TRBV4-2	-	TRBJ1-4	-	TGTGCCAGCAGCCACGACACGGTGGTGAACGAAAAACTGTTTTTT	CASSHDTVVNEKLFF
TRBV7-3	-	TRBJ2-1	-	TGTGCCAGCAGCTCCCTGGGCGGGCGGGACGAGCAGTTCTTC	CASSSLGGRDEQFF
TRBV7-3	-	TRBJ2-5	-	TGTGCCAGCAGCTCAGGGGCCCAAGAGACCCAGTACTTC	CASSSGAQETQYF
TRBV12-2	few	TRBJ2-7	-	TGTGCAAGTCGCCCACAACCCCGGGACACCTCCTACGAGCAGTACTTC	CASRPQPRDTSYEQYF
TRBV4-1	few	TRBJ2-7	TRBD2	TGCGCCAGCAGCCATGCGACTAGCGGGAGCTCCTACGAGCAGTACTTC	CASSHATSGSSYEQYF
TRBV6-1	-	TRBJ2-1	TRBD2	TGTGCCAGCAGTGCAGGGGGCCATAGCGGGAGGATCTACAATGAGCAGTTCTTC	CASSAGGHSGRIYNEQFF
TRBV5-4	few	TRBJ2-3	-	TGTGCCAGCAGCTGGGACCAGGGGTGGACAGATACGCAGTATTTT	CASSWDQGWTDTQYF
TRBV13	few	TRBJ2-2	-	TGTGCCAGCAGCCGCGGACTTTCCACCGGGGAGCTGTTTTTT	CASSRGLSTGELFF
TRBV9	few	TRBJ2-2	TRBD2	TGTGCCAGCAGGAGGACTAGCGGGGGAAACGGGGAGCTGTTTTTT	CASRRTSGGNGELFF
TRBV2	-	TRBJ2-3	TRBD2	TGTGCCGCTAGTCGGGCTAGCGGGCCAGATACGCAGTATTTT	CAASRASGPDTQYF
TRBV4-3	few	TRBJ1-1	TRBD1	TGCGCCAGCAGCCAAGATCCTGGGACAGCGAACACTGAAGCTTTCTTT	CASSQDPGTANTEAFF
TRBV5-4	-	TRBJ2-1	-	TGTGCCAGCAGGGAGCGTAGCGTCACCTACAATGAGCAGTTCTTC	CASRERSVTYNEQFF
TRBV18	-	TRBJ2-1	-	TGTGCCAGCTCACCCCCCGGGGGGCGGAGGAACAATGAGCAGTTCTTC	CASSPPGGRRNNEQFF
TRBV25-1	-	TRBJ2-1	-	TGTGCCAGCTTACATACTTCGCTAGGAACCTACAATGAGCAGTTCTTC	CASLHTSLGTYNEQFF
TRBV28	-	TRBJ2-3	TRBD1	TGTGCCAGCAGTCCACAGGGGGATACGCAGTATTTT	CASSPQGDTQYF
TRBV5-1	-	TRBJ2-5	-	TGCGCCAGCAGCTTGAGAGGCACCCACCAAGAGACCCAGTACTTC	CASSLRGTHQETQYF
TRBV14	-	TRBJ2-2	-	TGTGCCAGCAGCACCCGGACTGACCCGAGGACCGGGGAGCTGTTTTTT	CASSTRTDPRTGELFF
TRBV6-6	few	TRBJ2-3	TRBD2	TGTGCCAGCATCCATAGCGGGATTAGCACAGATACGCAGTATTTT	CASIHSGISTDTQYF
TRBV4-1	-	TRBJ2-7	TRBD1	TGCGCCAGCAGCCAAGGGGACAGGGTGGGTCGCGAGCAGTACTTC	CASSQGDRVGREQYF
TRBV5-1	-	TRBJ1-2	-	TGCGCCAGCAGCTTGGTGCACGGGTTGACTAACTATGGCTACACCTTC	CASSLVHGLTNYGYTF
TRBV4-1	-	TRBJ2-1	-	TGCGCCAGCAGCCAAGTGGAGGGTGAGCAGTTCTTC	CASSQVEGEQFF
TRBV7-9	-	TRBJ1-1	TRBD1	TGTGCCAGCAGCCCAAGAAGGGGGGTAGACAGGGACACTGAAGCTTTCTTT	CASSPRRGVDRDTEAFF
TRBV9	few	TRBJ1-6	TRBD1	TGTGCCAGCAGCGTAGGGGGGACAGATAATTCACCCCTCCACTTT	CASSVGGTDNSPLHF
TRBV7-2	-	TRBJ2-2	-	TGTGCCAGCAGCTTATTTCAGTACACCGGGGAGCTGTTTTTT	CASSLFQYTGELFF
TRBV10-3	-	TRBJ2-7	TRBD1	TGTGCCATCAAGGGGGCGGGCGAGCAGTACTTC	CAIKGAGEQYF
TRBV13	few	TRBJ2-5	TRBD2	TGTGCCAGCAGCTCTACTAGCGGGGGTGAGACCCAGTACTTC	CASSSTSGGETQYF
TRBV7-2	-	TRBJ2-7	-	TGTGCCAGCAGCTACGGGGTCTACGAGCAGTACTTC	CASSYGVYEQYF
TRBV30	-	TRBJ1-5	-	TGTGCCTGGAGTGCTCCAAAGGGAGTTAAGAATCAGCCCCAGCATTTT	CAWSAPKGVKNQPQHF
TRBV4-3	-	TRBJ2-1	TRBD2	TGCGCCAGCAGCCAAGGGCGGGGGGGCCTCAATGAGCAGTTCTTC	CASSQGRGGLNEQFF
TRBV2	few	TRBJ1-2	TRBD1	TGTGCCGAAACAGGGGACGACTATGGCTACACCTTC	CAETGDDYGYTF
TRBV19	-	TRBJ1-5	TRBD1	TGTGCCAGTAGTAGGGGACAGGGTGAGCAGCCCCAGCATTTT	CASSRGQGEQPQHF
TRBV7-2	few	TRBJ1-5	-	TGTGCCAGCAGCTTAGGCGGGGATCAGCCCCAGCATTTT	CASSLGGDQPQHF